This T cell receptor (beta chain) is from a study of spatial heterogeneity in lung cancer. Study as a whole: Compared with alpha-chain sequences, beta-chain sequences were consistently detected in greater numbers.

For this clonotype: Antigen: not known.

CDR3 length: 14 amino acids. V lost 2 bases, J lost 3 bases, and 9 bases lay in between. Germline CDR1 and CDR2: SGHTA and FQGNSA. Study-wide results and caveats: Relative to follow-up, resection was when ubiquitous expanded tumor TCRs appeared more in blood.

As for time point: sample taken at primary tumor resection. Frozen PBMC, nontumor lung or tumor provided whole RNA, which was sequenced unsorted. Samples were donated by 72 untreated early-stage non-small cell lung cancer patients. Every cDNA TCR molecule received its own unique molecular identifier. TCRdb used MiXCR to reprocess the 5' RACE reads, holding one entry per CDR3 protein. The sample contains 45,000 or so distinct CDR3 sequences, roughly 12% of which appear only once. The sequences come from PBMCs, collected at surgery. The origin of this receptor is a female donor with early-stage non-small cell lung cancer. The chain employs TRBV7-2 and TRBJ2-3; D is unclear. The CDR3 is CASSLLGYTDTQYF. The CDR3, as DNA: TGTGCCAGCAGCTTATTGGGGTATACAGATACGCAGTATTTT.